The 28 T cell receptor beta chains below come from one sample, sequenced in a study of T-cell memory formation after mild COVID-19. In TCRdb, the 5' RACE reads were re-called with MiXCR into one record per CDR3 protein. The sample shows 400,000 to 450,000 distinct CDR3 sequences, 15% to 20% of them seen only once. Sequencing was performed on PBMCs or a T cell subset sorted from them (not recorded which). All receptors come from a man between 18 and 35 years old who had mild COVID-19 (a few samples of this study predate the infection). Cell type and time point are not known.

The V gene is TRBV5-6, the J gene TRBJ2-5; TRBD1 agrees at 10 bases. The ends lost 4 bases at V and 7 bases at J; junction bases unmatched: 7. The CDR3 length is 14 residues. From germline, CDR1 is SGHDT and CDR2 YYEEEE. The CDR3 region has the DNA TGTGCCAGCAGCCCCGGGACAGGGGAAGTGACCCAGTACTTC. It yields the protein CASSPGTGEVTQYF.

The rearrangement joins TRBV27 to TRBJ2-1; no firm D call. This CDR3 contains 13 residues. Germline V lookup: CDR1 MNHEY, CDR2 SMNVEV (reference sequence). With 2 bases removed from V and 9 bases from J, the gap between germline ends came to 11 bases. The CDR3 sequence: CASSLGIWGEQFF. The CDR3 DNA reads TGTGCCAGCAGTTTAGGCATCTGGGGTGAGCAGTTCTTC.

This chain connects TRBV24-1 to TRBJ1-1, with D tentatively TRBD1 (5 bases). Germline values: CDR1 KGHDR, CDR2 SFDVKD. CDR3 length: 13 residues. V lost 4 bases and J 7 bases, leaving 12 bases between the germline ends. The CDR3 DNA is TGTGCCACCAGTGACCACGACAGTGTTGAAGCTTTCTTT. Protein product: CATSDHDSVEAFF.

This clonotype occurred a few times. This rearrangement joins TRBV28 to TRBJ1-5; D perhaps matches TRBD1 (6 bases). Germline V lookup: CDR1 MDHEN, CDR2 SYDVKM. Trimming took 7 bases from V and 7 from J, leaving 17 bases between them. This CDR3 is built from 14 residues. CDR3 region: CASTLGGAGQPQHF. The CDR3 DNA sequence: TGTGCCAGCACCCTAGGGGGGGCCGGACAGCCCCAGCATTTT.

This clonotype was counted only a few times. The chain is built from TRBV6-5 and TRBJ1-2; no firm D call. V lost 7 bases, J lost 2 bases, and 11 bases lay in between. The length of the CDR3 is 13 residues. The germline gives CDR1 MNHEY, CDR2 SVGAGI. For the CDR3, the DNA is TGTGCCAGCAAACGGACGGAGAACTATGGCTACACCTTC. Translated: CASKRTENYGYTF.

This clonotype was found a few times. This sequence joins TRBV27 and TRBJ1-1; tentatively, D is TRBD1 (6 bases). Trimming shortened V by 6 bases and J by 1 base, and 12 bases separated the two germline ends. The CDR3 contains 14 residues. CDR1 and CDR2 (germline): MNHEY, SMNVEV (reference sequence). The CDR3 region is CASRPQQGNTEAFF. CDR3 DNA: TGTGCCAGCAGGCCCCAACAGGGGAACACTGAAGCTTTCTTT.

The rearrangement joins TRBV7-9 to TRBJ2-7; a possible D gene is TRBD1 (5 bases). V was pared by 4 bases and J by 0 bases, with 7 bases between. The CDR3 totals 13 residues. Germline CDR1 and CDR2: SEHNR and FQNEAQ (reference sequence). CDR3 sequence reads: CASSSGSSYEQYV. The CDR3 DNA sequence: TGTGCCAGCAGCTCAGGGTCCTCCTACGAGCAGTACGTC.

This sequence joins TRBV12-3 or TRBV12-4 and TRBJ1-2; unclear D gene. V lost 3 bases, J lost 2 bases, and 7 bases lay in between. The CDR3 has 13 residues. CDR3 region: CASSFSLNYGYTF. As DNA, the CDR3 is TGTGCCAGCAGTTTTTCACTGAACTATGGCTACACCTTC.

This chain joins TRBV7-8 and TRBJ2-1, with D perhaps matching TRBD2 (6 bases). Looked up from germline, CDR1 is SGHVS and CDR2 is FQNEAQ. Trimming took off 5 bases at V and 8 bases at J, with 25 bases between the two ends. The CDR3 is made up of 17 amino acids. The CDR3 DNA is TGTGCCAGCAGCCTAGGTTTAAATTCGGGACTTTCAGATGAGCAGTTCTTC. Its translation: CASSLGLNSGLSDEQFF. The variable domain in full, with the rest retrieved from reference TRBV7-8 and TRBJ2-1, is GAGVSQSPRYKVAKRGQDVALRCDPISGHVSLFWYQQALGQGPEFLTYFQNEAQLDKSGLPSDRFFAERPEGSVSTLKIQRTQQEDSAVYLCASSLGLNSGLSDEQFFGPGTRLTVL.

This clonotype was seen only a few times. The chain uses TRBV4-1 and TRBJ1-1; the D is unclear. The V gene lost 0 bases and the J gene lost 1 base, with 12 bases spanning the gap. Germline CDR1 reads MGHRA; CDR2 reads YSYEKL. The CDR3 spans 16 residues. Here the CDR3 DNA reads TGCGCCAGCAGCCAAGATCGGCCCGCGGGGAACACTGAAGCTTTCTTT. Encoded protein: CASSQDRPAGNTEAFF.

This clonotype was seen more than once but under ten times. The chain carries TRBV5-1 and TRBJ1-4; D remains ambiguous. CDR1 and CDR2 from the germline V gene are SGHRS and YFSETQ. Between the trimmed V and J ends, which lost 1 base and 5 bases, there was a span of 9 bases. CDR3 size: 14 residues. The CDR3 here is CASSLLTLNEKLFF. The CDR3 DNA is TGCGCCAGCAGCTTGCTGACTCTCAATGAAAAACTGTTTTTT.

The gene calls are TRBV5-1 and TRBJ1-1, with D possibly TRBD1 on 6 matching bases. Germline V gene data show CDR1 as SGHRS and CDR2 as YFSETQ. The V gene lost 7 bases and the J gene lost 9 bases, with 19 bases spanning the gap. The CDR3 is made up of 13 amino acids. As DNA, the CDR3 is TGCGCCAGCGGGATACAGGGTAGTGGGAAAGCTTTCTTT. It is translated as CASGIQGSGKAFF.

This clonotype has a count of ten or more. A junction boundary mismatches the germline segment, possibly from a read error. CDR3 amino acids: CASSLRDTQYF. The CDR3 DNA reads as TGTGCCAGCAGCTTAAGAGATACGCAGTATTTT. This chain uses TRBV5-1 with TRBJ2-3; D is uncertain. Germline V gene data show CDR1 as SGHRS and CDR2 as YFSETQ. CDR3 size: 11 residues.

Concerning this clonotype: A junction end diverges from the germline sequence, so it may reflect a read error. This chain joins TRBV5-1 and TRBJ2-5, with TRBD2 matching over 7 bases. Germline values: CDR1 SGHRS, CDR2 YFSETQ. CDR3 length equals 14 residues. CDR3 in DNA: TGCGCCAGCAGCCCGGGAGGCGAGCGCCGGACCAAGTACTTC. Protein product: CASSPGGERRTKYF.

This chain connects TRBV6-5 to TRBJ1-4; tentatively, D is TRBD1 (5 bases). Per the germline V gene, CDR1 is MNHEY and CDR2 is SVGAGI. The germline V and J ends were trimmed by 0 bases and 8 bases, with 10 bases remaining between them. The CDR3 has 14 amino acids. The CDR3 region has the DNA TGTGCCAGCAGTTACTCGCCGGGGGACGAAAAACTGTTTTTT. Its translation: CASSYSPGDEKLFF.

In its sample, this clonotype was seen a few times. The chain carries TRBV7-3 and TRBJ2-1; no clear D. The germline gives CDR1 SGHTA, CDR2 FQGTGA. Trimming took off 0 bases at V and 4 bases at J, with 4 bases between the two ends. The CDR3 is made up of 13 amino acids. The CDR3 is CASSLTEYNEQFF. In DNA form, the CDR3 reads TGTGCCAGCAGCTTAACGGAATACAATGAGCAGTTCTTC.

The chain combines TRBV7-2 with TRBJ1-2; TRBD1 aligns across 7 bases. CDR3 length equals 14 residues. Germline V gives CDR1 SGHTA, CDR2 FQGNSA. J lost 5 bases, V lost 6 bases, and 9 bases had no gene match. CDR3 amino acids: CASSSNRGEYGYTF. In DNA form, the CDR3 reads TGTGCCAGCAGTTCGAACAGGGGAGAATATGGCTACACCTTC.

The chain joins TRBV2 to TRBJ2-2, with D possibly being TRBD2 (6 bases). Trimming took off 7 bases at V and 2 bases at J, with 11 bases between the two ends. The CDR3 has 14 amino acids. CDR1 and CDR2 from the germline V gene are SNHLY and FYNNEI. The CDR3 reads CASTGGGNTGELFF. The CDR3 coding sequence is TGTGCCAGCACCGGGGGTGGAAACACCGGGGAGCTGTTTTTT. Filled out from reference TRBV2 and TRBJ2-2, the complete variable domain reads EPEVTQTPSHQVTQMGQEVILRCVPISNHLYFYWYRQILGQKVEFLVSFYNNEISEKSEIFDDQFSVERPDGSNFTLKIRSTKLEDSAMYFCASTGGGNTGELFFGEGSRLTVL.

The chain employs TRBV7-2 and TRBJ2-2; TRBD2 aligns across 10 bases. Germline lookup yields CDR1 SGHTA and CDR2 FQGNSA. V lost 2 bases and J lost 5; bases outside the gene matches: 14. This CDR3 comprises 19 residues. CDR3 sequence reads: CASSLRRLAGADWTGELFF. Written as DNA, the CDR3 is TGTGCCAGCAGCTTAAGGAGGCTAGCGGGGGCCGACTGGACCGGGGAGCTGTTTTTT.

The J gene is TRBJ1-1, the V gene TRBV6-5; 7 bases match TRBD1. Unmatched junction bases numbered 4, after V lost 2 bases and J lost 4 bases. Germline-derived CDR1 and CDR2 are MNHEY and SVGAGI. The CDR3 spans 14 residues. CDR3 nucleotides: TGTGCCAGCAGTTACGCGCAGGGGGGCACTGAAGCTTTCTTT. It encodes CASSYAQGGTEAFF.

The sample holds many counts of this clonotype. J is TRBJ2-5 and V is TRBV29-1; no firm D call. CDR1 and CDR2 from the germline V gene are SQVTM and ANQGSEA. This CDR3 has 13 residues. Trimming pared 4 bases from V and 5 bases from J, leaving 14 bases between. CDR3 amino acids: CSVAATARETQYF. The CDR3 region has the DNA TGCAGCGTTGCGGCTACAGCACGGGAGACCCAGTACTTC.

This chain joins TRBV6-2 or TRBV6-3 and TRBJ2-7; D perhaps matches TRBD2 (6 bases). Germline V gene lookup returns CDR1 MNHEY and CDR2 SVGEGT. V lost 0 bases, J lost 4 bases, and 13 bases lay in between. The CDR3 extends over 15 amino acids. The CDR3 protein is CASSYSQRANYEQYF. The CDR3 DNA follows: TGTGCCAGCAGTTACTCGCAGCGGGCGAATTACGAGCAGTACTTC.

This clonotype was seen a few times. The rearrangement links TRBV5-4 to TRBJ1-2; no definite D call. The V end was cut by 4 bases, the J end by 4 bases, with 14 bases between. The CDR3 totals 14 residues. Germline CDR1 is SGHNT and CDR2 is YYREEE (reference sequence). The CDR3 protein is CASSTEGIVYGYTF. The CDR3 coding sequence is TGTGCCAGCAGCACGGAAGGGATCGTCTATGGCTACACCTTC. The complete variable domain, with remaining parts taken from reference TRBV5-4 and TRBJ1-2, reads ETGVTQSPTHLIKTRGQQVTLRCSSQSGHNTVSWYQQALGQGPQFIFQYYREEENGRGNFPPRFSGLQFPNYSSELNVNALELDDSALYLCASSTEGIVYGYTFGSGTRLTVV.

This clonotype has more than one count but fewer than ten. V and J are TRBV20-1 and TRBJ1-3, with D unresolved. The V gene's germline CDR1 is DFQATT and CDR2 SNEGSKA (reference sequence). V lost 0 bases, J lost 0 bases, and 12 bases lay in between. This CDR3 has 16 amino acids. The CDR3 sequence is CSARDPSRNSGNTIYF. In DNA form, the CDR3 reads TGCAGTGCTAGAGATCCGTCCAGGAACTCTGGAAACACCATATATTTT.

This clonotype occurred many times. The chain has TRBV5-1 and TRBJ2-3; D is uncertain. The CDR3 spans 14 residues. Germline values: CDR1 SGHRS, CDR2 YFSETQ. V shed 4 bases and J shed 1 base, with 10 bases lying between them. The CDR3 sequence is CASSPDVRTDTQYF. The CDR3 DNA is TGCGCCAGCAGCCCAGACGTTCGCACAGATACGCAGTATTTT.

This clonotype appeared many times. The chain couples TRBV5-1 to TRBJ1-1; 8 positions match TRBD1. CDR3 length: 15 residues. Germline CDR1 SGHRS, CDR2 YFSETQ. V shed 1 base and J 1 base; nucleotides not matched to a gene: 3. The CDR3 spells CASSLPGGTNTEAFF. CDR3 DNA: TGCGCCAGCAGCTTGCCAGGGGGCACGAACACTGAAGCTTTCTTT.

At least ten counts were recorded for this clonotype. The chain is built from TRBV5-1 and TRBJ2-4, with 11 bases matching TRBD1. Germline V CDR1 and CDR2: SGHRS, YFSETQ. This CDR3 has 14 residues. V shed 2 bases, J shed 10 bases, and the junction held 5 bases outside the gene matches. This CDR3 is CASSFWGQGEIQYF. DNA for the CDR3: TGCGCCAGCAGCTTTTGGGGACAGGGGGAGATTCAGTACTTC.

In this sample, this clonotype turned up many times. This sequence joins TRBV4-1 and TRBJ2-2; D uncertain. The CDR3 is 15 amino acids. Germline CDR1 reads MGHRA; CDR2 reads YSYEKL. The V gene lost 1 base and the J gene lost 6 bases, with 12 bases spanning the gap. This chain's CDR3 is CASSQGFRMPGELFF. The CDR3 DNA follows: TGCGCCAGCAGCCAAGGGTTCAGGATGCCCGGGGAGCTGTTTTTT.